This entry lists 25 T cell receptor beta chains sequenced from one sample in a study of T cell repertoires in cytomegalovirus infection. One entry per CDR3 protein results from TCRdb running MiXCR on the reads. The repertoire holds fewer than 200,000 distinct CDR3 sequences, with under 15% as singletons. The sample was PBMCs. All receptors derive from a human donor in good health (CMV status not recorded). Some clones in this sample may be carry-over from other donors' samples.

This sequence joins TRBV24-1 and TRBJ2-3, with 7 nucleotides matching TRBD1. Trimming at V came to 5 bases and at J to 5 bases, leaving 3 bases not matched to a gene. The CDR3 runs to 13 residues. Germline V lookup: CDR1 KGHDR, CDR2 SFDVKD. The CDR3 reads CATSGSGGDTQYF. Written as DNA, the CDR3 is TGTGCCACCAGTGGATCAGGGGGAGATACGCAGTATTTT.

The chain couples TRBV6-6 to TRBJ2-3; D not certain. The V gene lost 5 bases and the J gene lost 5 bases, with 14 bases spanning the gap. Germline V CDR1 and CDR2: MNHNY, SVGAGI (reference sequence). CDR3 size: 14 residues. This CDR3 reads CASSPRLSGDTQYF. CDR3 bases: TGTGCCAGCAGTCCCCGTCTCTCCGGAGATACGCAGTATTTT.

This clonotype was detected many times. The rearrangement links TRBV28 to TRBJ1-1; D perhaps matches TRBD1 (6 bases). With 3 bases removed from V and 7 bases from J, the gap between germline ends came to 15 bases. CDR1 is MDHEN and CDR2 is SYDVKM in the germline V gene. The CDR3 runs to 14 residues. CDR3 coding DNA: TGTGCCAGCAGTTTCAACAGGGCCCTAATTGAAGCTTTCTTT. Translated: CASSFNRALIEAFF.

This rearrangement joins TRBV28 to TRBJ2-2, with TRBD1 identical over 9 bases. CDR3 size: 16 residues. J lost 5 bases, V lost 6 bases, and 10 bases had no gene match. Germline-derived CDR1 and CDR2 are MDHEN and SYDVKM. The CDR3 DNA sequence: TGTGCCAGCAGATCCAACCGGGACAGGGCTACCGGGGAGCTGTTTTTT. It is translated as CASRSNRDRATGELFF.

This clonotype was found a few times. This sequence joins TRBV9 and TRBJ2-5, with D uncertain. Germline CDR1 and CDR2: SGDLS and YYNGEE. V lost 6 bases, J lost 2 bases, and 11 bases lay in between. The CDR3 is 13 residues long. CDR3 protein: CASNRAAQETQYF. Written as DNA, the CDR3 is TGTGCCAGCAATCGGGCAGCTCAAGAGACCCAGTACTTC.

The gene calls are TRBV28 and TRBJ2-7; no reliable D call. CDR1 is MDHEN, CDR2 SYDVKM, per germline. The V and J ends lost 6 bases and 3 bases respectively, with 6 bases between them. The length of the CDR3 is 11 residues. The CDR3 DNA reads TGTGCCAGCAGCCGAAACTACGAGCAGTACTTC. Encoded protein: CASSRNYEQYF.

This clonotype was seen a few times. The chain carries TRBV20-1 and TRBJ1-5; TRBD1 might be the D (6 bases). The CDR3 is made up of 13 amino acids. From germline, CDR1 is DFQATT and CDR2 SNEGSKA (reference sequence). Trimming pared 3 bases from V and 5 bases from J, leaving 11 bases between. CDR3 protein: CSARVGAYQPQHF. CDR3 nucleotides: TGCAGTGCTAGGGTGGGGGCCTATCAGCCCCAGCATTTT.

This clonotype was recorded many times. V usage is TRBV7-3 and J usage is TRBJ2-7; D unresolved. The CDR3 runs to 16 residues. Trimming stripped 0 bases from V and 6 bases from J, with 18 bases between. The germline gives CDR1 SGHTA, CDR2 FQGTGA. The chain's CDR3 is CASSLTGQAPTGEQYF. The CDR3 DNA follows: TGTGCCAGCAGCTTAACAGGGCAGGCTCCCACGGGCGAGCAGTACTTC.

This clonotype occurred many times. The chain employs TRBV7-2 and TRBJ2-5; 8 nucleotides line up with TRBD2. Per germline, CDR1 SGHTA and CDR2 FQGNSA. V was clipped by 4 bases and J by 2 bases; unmatched bases: 9. CDR3 length: 16 residues. The CDR3 here is CASSSPGRAEQETQYF. CDR3 nucleotide sequence: TGTGCCAGCAGCTCCCCCGGGAGGGCCGAACAAGAGACCCAGTACTTC.

This clonotype was detected only a few times. This chain links TRBV5-1 with TRBJ2-5; D is perhaps TRBD1 (6 bases). The V gene's germline CDR1 is SGHRS and CDR2 YFSETQ. The CDR3 runs 13 residues. V was cut by 4 bases and J by 4 bases, with 11 bases left in between. This CDR3 reads CASSLQGTETQYF. DNA for the CDR3: TGCGCCAGCAGCCTACAGGGAACAGAGACCCAGTACTTC.

This clonotype was recorded at least ten times. DNA for the CDR3: TGTGCCAGCAGTGGGAGATTCTTCGGGGAGCTGTTTTTT. The encoded protein is CASSGRFFGELFF. The rearrangement joins TRBV6-2 or TRBV6-3 to TRBJ2-2; a weak D match, TRBD2 (5 bases). Between the trimmed V and J ends, which lost 5 bases and 7 bases, there was a span of 11 bases. Germline CDR1 and CDR2: MNHEY and SVGEGT. CDR3 length: 13 residues.

The chain is built from TRBV5-6 and TRBJ2-3; TRBD1 agrees at 7 bases. The CDR3 totals 15 residues. Germline-derived CDR1 and CDR2 are SGHDT and YYEEEE. Trimming cost V 2 bases and J 3 bases; bases outside gene matches: 6. The CDR3 sequence: CASSLSIQGTDTQYF. CDR3 DNA sequence: TGTGCCAGCAGCTTAAGTATACAGGGGACAGATACGCAGTATTTT.

Points on this clonotype: One end of the junction varies from germline; a read error may be responsible. The genes are TRBV6-2 or TRBV6-3 and TRBJ2-6; D call uncertain. The CDR3 totals 15 residues. The germline V gene encodes CDR1 MNHEY and CDR2 SVGEGT. CDR3 residues: CARSPTVAGANVLTF. As DNA, the CDR3 is TGTGCCCGCAGTCCTACCGTAGCTGGGGCCAACGTCCTGACTTTC.

This clonotype was counted at least ten times. The J gene is TRBJ2-7, the V gene TRBV2; 13 positions agree with TRBD2. The CDR3 runs to 15 residues. Germline CDR1 is SNHLY and CDR2 is FYNNEI. Trimming at V came to 6 bases and at J to 4 bases, leaving 6 bases not matched to a gene. The CDR3 sequence: CASREGLAGIYEQYF. The DNA for the CDR3 is TGTGCCAGCAGGGAGGGACTAGCGGGGATATACGAGCAGTACTTC.

The V gene is TRBV28, the J gene TRBJ1-4; no clear D gene. V lost 3 bases, J lost 3 bases, and 11 bases lay in between. This CDR3 region has 15 residues. Germline-derived CDR1 and CDR2 are MDHEN and SYDVKM. In nucleotides, the CDR3 is TGTGCCAGCAGTTTGAGTTCGGGCCCTAATGAAAAACTGTTTTTT. It specifies CASSLSSGPNEKLFF.

This chain joins TRBV7-2 and TRBJ2-4; the D is unclear. This CDR3 has 12 amino acids. Trimming removed 1 base at V and 6 bases at J, with 4 bases between. CDR1 is SGHTA, CDR2 FQGNSA, per germline. The CDR3 nucleotides are TGTGCCAGCAGCTTAGGAGCAAACATTCAGTACTTC. The encoded protein is CASSLGANIQYF.

Points on this clonotype: The junction does not match germline at one end; this may be a read error. The V gene is TRBV6-4, the J gene TRBJ1-5, with 8 bases fitting TRBD1. The CDR3 is 23 residues long. The germline gives CDR1 MRHNA, CDR2 SNTAGT. CDR3 in amino acids: CASSYSANYTTGVSSPGNQPKHF. The DNA for the CDR3 is TGTGCCAGCAGTTATTCAGCCAATTATACGACAGGGGTTTCTTCTCCTGGCAATCAGCCCAAGCATTTT.

This clonotype occurred many times. The rearrangement joins TRBV12-3 or TRBV12-4 to TRBJ2-1, with TRBD2 matching over 9 bases. V trimming: 3 bases; J trimming: 4 bases; junction bases outside the gene matches: 7. CDR3 length equals 16 residues. This CDR3 reads CASSLMATSGYNEQFF. The CDR3 DNA reads as TGTGCCAGCAGTTTGATGGCGACTAGCGGTTACAATGAGCAGTTCTTC.

Concerning this clonotype itself: A much larger clone is a single base away; this may be a read error. The rearrangement uses TRBV12-3 or TRBV12-4 and TRBJ2-5; 14 nucleotides align to TRBD2. This CDR3 contains 14 residues. This CDR3 reads CTSGTSGGGETQYF. The CDR3 DNA reads TGTACCAGCGGGACTAGCGGGGGAGGAGAGACCCAGTACTTC.

This clonotype was seen a few times. The chain combines TRBV6-2 or TRBV6-3 with TRBJ1-1; possibly TRBD1 for D (5 bases). With 11 bases removed from V and 4 bases from J, the gap between germline ends came to 11 bases. CDR3 size: 11 residues. CDR1 is MNHEY and CDR2 is SVGEGT in the germline V gene. Here the CDR3 DNA reads TGTGCCTCCTGGGGGTTCACTGAAGCTTTCTTT. Encoded protein: CASWGFTEAFF.

This clonotype occurred many times. The chain employs TRBV2 and TRBJ2-6; D perhaps matches TRBD1 (6 bases). The CDR3 loop spans 15 amino acids. Trimming pared 1 base from V and 2 bases from J, leaving 6 bases between. From germline, CDR1 is SNHLY and CDR2 FYNNEI. The CDR3: CASSEGTAGANVLTF. CDR3 DNA sequence: TGTGCCAGCAGTGAAGGGACAGCTGGGGCCAACGTCCTGACTTTC.

This clonotype was recorded a few times. The CDR3 here is CASSDDGGVFQPQHF. CDR3 nucleotide sequence: TGTGCCAGCAGTGATGATGGAGGGGTTTTTCAGCCCCAGCATTTT. The chain has TRBV2 and TRBJ1-5, with TRBD1 as a possible D gene (5 bases). Germline CDR1 and CDR2: SNHLY and FYNNEI. The CDR3 is 15 residues long. Trimming removed 3 bases from V and 6 bases from J, with 15 bases in between.

This clonotype has a count of ten or more. This chain uses TRBV6-5 with TRBJ1-2; D gene uncertain. The CDR3 is 13 amino acids. V was shortened by 2 bases and J by 4 bases, with 8 bases between the two germline ends. Looked up from germline, CDR1 is MNHEY and CDR2 is SVGAGI. CDR3 loop: CASSYGVRYGYTF. CDR3 bases: TGTGCCAGCAGTTACGGGGTCCGCTATGGCTACACCTTC.

This clonotype was detected many times. The CDR3 protein is CASSLVDFRGHYGYTF. The CDR3, as DNA: TGTGCCAGCAGCTTAGTGGATTTCAGGGGACACTATGGCTACACCTTC. J is TRBJ1-2 and V is TRBV7-2; maybe TRBD1 (6 bases). Germline loops: CDR1 SGHTA, CDR2 FQGNSA. This CDR3 is built from 16 residues. The ends were cut back, 1 base at V and 3 bases at J, with 15 bases in the middle.

This clonotype was picked up many times. The gene calls are TRBV7-2 and TRBJ1-5; possible D gene TRBD1, 5 bases. Per germline, CDR1 SGHTA and CDR2 FQGNSA. V lost 4 bases to trimming and J lost 1 base, with 23 bases between them. This CDR3 contains 19 residues. CDR3 in DNA: TGTGCCAGCAGCTCCACCTTCCCTTTGGGACCCTTGAGCAATCAGCCCCAGCATTTT. Its translation is CASSSTFPLGPLSNQPQHF.